The rows below give T cell receptor beta chains drawn from one sample of a study of blood T cell repertoires in COVID-19. The repertoire was sequenced with immunoSEQ multiplex PCR; TCRdb's copy has only in-frame clones and lacks some. The sample lists 65,000 to 85,000 clones, 87% occurring once. Specimen: peripheral blood. The receptors stem from a woman between 18 and 29 years old with acute or convalescent COVID-19. The CDR3 runs from the conserved cysteine through the conserved F or W. The order of the fields is D gene, clone size, V gene, J gene, CDR3 DNA, CDR3 protein. D genes are given only for firm matches. Size values are once, few and many counts, or a class for expanded clones, and some rows have none.

D gene: TRBD1
clone size: .
V gene: TRBV18
J gene: TRBJ1-2
CDR3 DNA: TGTGCCAGCTCACCACTCGCAGGGGGCGATGGCTACACCTTC
CDR3 protein: CASSPLAGGDGYTF

D gene: .
clone size: .
V gene: TRBV3-1/TRBV3-2
J gene: TRBJ1-2
CDR3 DNA: TGTGCCAGCAGCCAAGATAAAACAGGGAGAGAAGGCTACACCTTC
CDR3 protein: CASSQDKTGREGYTF

D gene: TRBD1
clone size: .
V gene: TRBV9
J gene: TRBJ1-4
CDR3 DNA: TGTGCCAGCAGCGTAGGAGGAGGGGGCGCGGCTAATGAAAAACTGTTTTTT
CDR3 protein: CASSVGGGGAANEKLFF

D gene: TRBD1
clone size: .
V gene: TRBV18
J gene: TRBJ2-1
CDR3 DNA: TGTGCCAGCTCACTCGGACAGGTGGGAAATGAGCAGTTCTTC
CDR3 protein: CASSLGQVGNEQFF

D gene: .
clone size: .
V gene: TRBV24-1
J gene: TRBJ2-1
CDR3 DNA: TGTGCCACCAAACCCGGGTTTAACTCCTACAATGAGCAGTTCTTC
CDR3 protein: CATKPGFNSYNEQFF

D gene: .
clone size: .
V gene: TRBV29-1
J gene: TRBJ1-2
CDR3 DNA: TGCAGCGTTGAAGATCGGGGGGCCCTTCGCCTCGGCTACACCTTC
CDR3 protein: CSVEDRGALRLGYTF

D gene: .
clone size: .
V gene: TRBV5-5
J gene: TRBJ1-3
CDR3 DNA: TGTGCCAGCAGCCAGCTACCCCCCCAGGGATCCGGAAACACCATATATTTT
CDR3 protein: CASSQLPPQGSGNTIYF

D gene: TRBD2
clone size: .
V gene: TRBV9
J gene: TRBJ2-2
CDR3 DNA: TGTGCCAGCAGCGTAGATGGGGGAGGGCCGGTATTTGACACCGGGGAGCTGTTTTTT
CDR3 protein: CASSVDGGGPVFDTGELFF

D gene: TRBD1
clone size: .
V gene: TRBV25-1
J gene: TRBJ2-3
CDR3 DNA: TGTGCCAGCAGTTATCACAGGGGTATCGGGACAGATACGCAGTATTTT
CDR3 protein: CASSYHRGIGTDTQYF

D gene: .
clone size: few
V gene: TRBV4-1
J gene: TRBJ1-2
CDR3 DNA: TGCGCCAGCAGTCCAATTGAGGCCAGTATTTATGGCTACACCTTC
CDR3 protein: CASSPIEASIYGYTF

D gene: .
clone size: .
V gene: TRBV6-5
J gene: TRBJ1-5
CDR3 DNA: TGTGCCAGCAGTCCAGGGCTTTTCTCTAGTCAGCCCCAGCATTTT
CDR3 protein: CASSPGLFSSQPQHF

D gene: TRBD2
clone size: once
V gene: TRBV6-6
J gene: TRBJ2-2
CDR3 DNA: TGTGCCAGCAGACCTACTAGCGTCTCCGGGGAGCTGTTTTTT
CDR3 protein: CASRPTSVSGELFF

D gene: TRBD1
clone size: .
V gene: TRBV15
J gene: TRBJ1-1
CDR3 DNA: TGTGCCACCAGCAGAGATAGGGGACAGATGAACACTGAAGCTTTCTTT
CDR3 protein: CATSRDRGQMNTEAFF

D gene: .
clone size: .
V gene: TRBV30
J gene: TRBJ1-2
CDR3 DNA: TGTGCCTGGAGTGCCCATTTGACAGCGACTAACTATGGCTACACCTTC
CDR3 protein: CAWSAHLTATNYGYTF

D gene: TRBD1
clone size: .
V gene: TRBV7-8
J gene: TRBJ1-1
CDR3 DNA: TGTGCCAGCAGCTTAGGCGGCAGGGGGCGCCGCACTGAAGCTTTCTTT
CDR3 protein: CASSLGGRGRRTEAFF

D gene: TRBD2
clone size: .
V gene: TRBV5-1
J gene: TRBJ2-5
CDR3 DNA: TGCGCCAGCAGCTTGTCTAGCGGGGGGGCGCGAGAGACCCAGTACTTC
CDR3 protein: CASSLSSGGARETQYF

D gene: .
clone size: .
V gene: TRBV28
J gene: TRBJ1-1
CDR3 DNA: TGTGCCAGCAGTTTAATGGCAGGACTTACCACTGAAGCTTTCTTT
CDR3 protein: CASSLMAGLTTEAFF

D gene: TRBD1
clone size: .
V gene: TRBV11-2
J gene: TRBJ2-7
CDR3 DNA: TGTGCCAGCAGCTTAGATAGGACAGGGGTCTACGAGCAGTACTTC
CDR3 protein: CASSLDRTGVYEQYF

D gene: .
clone size: .
V gene: TRBV6-6
J gene: TRBJ2-2
CDR3 DNA: TGTGCCAGCAGTTACTCCCCGGGAAACACCGGGGAGCTGTTTTTT
CDR3 protein: CASSYSPGNTGELFF

D gene: TRBD1
clone size: .
V gene: TRBV4-1
J gene: TRBJ2-3
CDR3 DNA: TGCGCCAGCAGCCAAGGATACGACAGGGTCGCAGATACGCAGTATTTT
CDR3 protein: CASSQGYDRVADTQYF

D gene: .
clone size: .
V gene: TRBV18
J gene: TRBJ2-3
CDR3 DNA: TGTGCCAGCTCACGGAGGGCCAGGGAAGATACGCAGTATTTT
CDR3 protein: CASSRRAREDTQYF

D gene: .
clone size: .
V gene: TRBV11-2
J gene: TRBJ1-1
CDR3 DNA: TGTGCCTCCAGGGCGGGAGGGGACACTGAAGCTTTCTTT
CDR3 protein: CASRAGGDTEAFF

D gene: .
clone size: .
V gene: TRBV2
J gene: TRBJ1-2
CDR3 DNA: TGTGCCAGCAGTGAAGTGGTCGGGGGGAAAGGCTACACCTTC
CDR3 protein: CASSEVVGGKGYTF

D gene: TRBD1
clone size: .
V gene: TRBV2
J gene: TRBJ1-5
CDR3 DNA: TGTGCCAGCAGTGCAGACAGGGTCGAGAGTCAGCCCCAGCATTTT
CDR3 protein: CASSADRVESQPQHF

D gene: .
clone size: .
V gene: TRBV28
J gene: TRBJ1-5
CDR3 DNA: TGTGCCAGCACTCAGGACAGTAGCAATCAGCCCCAGCATTTT
CDR3 protein: CASTQDSSNQPQHF

D gene: .
clone size: .
V gene: TRBV9
J gene: TRBJ2-7
CDR3 DNA: TGTGCCAGCAGCCCCAATCCACAGGGATCCTACGAGCAGTACTTC
CDR3 protein: CASSPNPQGSYEQYF

D gene: TRBD1
clone size: .
V gene: TRBV9
J gene: TRBJ2-2
CDR3 DNA: TGTGCCAGCAGCGCCCGGACAGGGTCAAGCACCGGGGAGCTGTTTTTT
CDR3 protein: CASSARTGSSTGELFF

D gene: .
clone size: .
V gene: TRBV9
J gene: TRBJ2-2
CDR3 DNA: TGTGCCAGCAGCGCCAATCCCGGGGAGCTGTTTTTT
CDR3 protein: CASSANPGELFF

D gene: TRBD1
clone size: .
V gene: TRBV28
J gene: TRBJ1-4
CDR3 DNA: TGTGCCAGCAGTTCCCCCAGGGGGCCGACTAATGAAAAACTGTTTTTT
CDR3 protein: CASSSPRGPTNEKLFF